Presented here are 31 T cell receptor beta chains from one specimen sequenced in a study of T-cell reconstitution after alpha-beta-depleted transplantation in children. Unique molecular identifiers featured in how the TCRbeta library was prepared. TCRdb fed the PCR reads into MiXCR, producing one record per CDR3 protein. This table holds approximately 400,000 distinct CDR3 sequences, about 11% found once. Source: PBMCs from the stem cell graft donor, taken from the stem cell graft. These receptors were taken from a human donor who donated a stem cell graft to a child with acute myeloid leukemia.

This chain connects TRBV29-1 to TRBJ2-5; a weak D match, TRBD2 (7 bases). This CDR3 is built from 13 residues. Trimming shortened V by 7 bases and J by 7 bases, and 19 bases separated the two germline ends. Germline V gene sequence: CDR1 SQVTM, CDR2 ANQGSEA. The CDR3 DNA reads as TGCAGCGGCACCGGACAGTCGGGAGGGACCCAGTACTTC. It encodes CSGTGQSGGTQYF.

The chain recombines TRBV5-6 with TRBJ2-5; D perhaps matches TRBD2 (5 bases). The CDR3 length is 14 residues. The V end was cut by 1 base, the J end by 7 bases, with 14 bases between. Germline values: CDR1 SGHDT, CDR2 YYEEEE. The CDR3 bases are TGTGCCAGCAGCTTGAAAGGGAGAAGCGCGACCCAGTACTTC. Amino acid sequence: CASSLKGRSATQYF.

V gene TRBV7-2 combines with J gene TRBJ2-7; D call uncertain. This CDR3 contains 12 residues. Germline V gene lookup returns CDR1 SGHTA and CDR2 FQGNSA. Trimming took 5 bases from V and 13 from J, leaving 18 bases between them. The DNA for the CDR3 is TGTGCCAGCAGCCCCCCCGGCAAGGCCCCCTACGTC. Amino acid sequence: CASSPPGKAPYV.

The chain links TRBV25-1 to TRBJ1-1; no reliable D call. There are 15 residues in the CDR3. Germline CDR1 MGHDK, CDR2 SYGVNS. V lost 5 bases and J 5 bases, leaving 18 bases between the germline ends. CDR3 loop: CASSRMAGRWTEAFF. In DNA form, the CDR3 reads TGTGCCAGCAGTAGAATGGCTGGCCGGTGGACTGAAGCTTTCTTT.

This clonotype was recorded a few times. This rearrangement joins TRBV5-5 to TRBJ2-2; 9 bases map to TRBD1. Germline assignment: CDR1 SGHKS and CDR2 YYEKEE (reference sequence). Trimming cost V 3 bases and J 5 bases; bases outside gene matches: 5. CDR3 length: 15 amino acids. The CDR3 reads CASSSGDRVTGELFF. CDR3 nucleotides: TGTGCCAGCAGCTCCGGGGACAGGGTAACCGGGGAGCTGTTTTTT.

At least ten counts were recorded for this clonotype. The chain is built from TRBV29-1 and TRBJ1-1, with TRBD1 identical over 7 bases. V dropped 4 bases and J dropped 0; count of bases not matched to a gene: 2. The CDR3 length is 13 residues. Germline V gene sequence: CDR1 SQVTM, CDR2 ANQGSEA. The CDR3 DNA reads TGCAGCGTTGCGGACAGGATGAACACTGAAGCTTTCTTT. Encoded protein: CSVADRMNTEAFF.

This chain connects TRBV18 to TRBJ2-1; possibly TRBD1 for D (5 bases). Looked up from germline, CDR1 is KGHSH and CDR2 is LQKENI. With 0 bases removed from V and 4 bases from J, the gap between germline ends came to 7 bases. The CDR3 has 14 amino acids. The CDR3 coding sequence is TGTGCCAGCTCACCACCGGCAGGGTACAATGAGCAGTTCTTC. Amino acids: CASSPPAGYNEQFF.

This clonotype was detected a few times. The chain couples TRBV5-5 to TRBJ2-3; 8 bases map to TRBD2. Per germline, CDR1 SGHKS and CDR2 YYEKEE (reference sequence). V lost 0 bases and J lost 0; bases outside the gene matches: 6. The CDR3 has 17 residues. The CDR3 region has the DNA TGTGCCAGCAGCTTGGGGATAGCGGGGACTAGCACAGATACGCAGTATTTT. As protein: CASSLGIAGTSTDTQYF.

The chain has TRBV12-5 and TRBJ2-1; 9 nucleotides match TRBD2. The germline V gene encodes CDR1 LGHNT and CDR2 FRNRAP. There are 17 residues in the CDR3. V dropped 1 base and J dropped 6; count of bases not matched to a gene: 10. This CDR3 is CASGLDSAAGGGNEQFF. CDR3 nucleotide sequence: TGTGCTAGTGGTTTGGACTCTGCGGCGGGGGGGGGCAATGAGCAGTTCTTC. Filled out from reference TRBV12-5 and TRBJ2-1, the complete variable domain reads DARVTQTPRHKVTEMGQEVTMRCQPILGHNTVFWYRQTMMQGLELLAYFRNRAPLDDSGMPKDRFSAEMPDATLATLKIQPSEPRDSAVYFCASGLDSAAGGGNEQFFGPGTRLTVL.

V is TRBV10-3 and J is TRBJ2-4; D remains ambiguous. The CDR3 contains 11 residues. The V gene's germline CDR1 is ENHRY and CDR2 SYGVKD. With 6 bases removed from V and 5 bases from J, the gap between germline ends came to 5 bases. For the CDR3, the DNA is TGTGCCATCAGAGCTGAAAACATTCAGTACTTC. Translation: CAIRAENIQYF.

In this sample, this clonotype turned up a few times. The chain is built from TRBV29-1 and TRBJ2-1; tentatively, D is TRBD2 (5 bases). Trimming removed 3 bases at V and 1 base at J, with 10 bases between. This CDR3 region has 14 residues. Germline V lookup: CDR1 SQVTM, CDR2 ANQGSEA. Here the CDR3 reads CSVELGGSYNEQFF. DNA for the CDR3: TGCAGCGTTGAGCTAGGAGGATCCTACAATGAGCAGTTCTTC.

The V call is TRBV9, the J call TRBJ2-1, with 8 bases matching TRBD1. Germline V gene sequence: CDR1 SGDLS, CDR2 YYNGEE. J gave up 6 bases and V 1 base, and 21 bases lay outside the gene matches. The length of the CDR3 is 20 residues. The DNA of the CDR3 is TGTGCCAGCAGCGTACGTCCCGGGACAGGTAGTGGGTTCCCGGGCAATGAGCAGTTCTTC. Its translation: CASSVRPGTGSGFPGNEQFF.

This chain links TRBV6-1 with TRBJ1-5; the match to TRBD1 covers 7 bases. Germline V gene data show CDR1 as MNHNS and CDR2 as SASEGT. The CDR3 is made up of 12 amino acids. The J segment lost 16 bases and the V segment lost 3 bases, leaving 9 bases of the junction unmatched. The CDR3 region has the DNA TGTGCCAGCAGTGATGCGCCAGGACAGGAACATTTT. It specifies CASSDAPGQEHF.

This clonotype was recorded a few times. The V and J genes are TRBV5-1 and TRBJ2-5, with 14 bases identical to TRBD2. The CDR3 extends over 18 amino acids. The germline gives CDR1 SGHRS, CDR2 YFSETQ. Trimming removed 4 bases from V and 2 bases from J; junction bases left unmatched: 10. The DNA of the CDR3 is TGCGCCAGCAGCGGAGGACTAGCGGGGGGTCCCCTTCAAGAGACCCAGTACTTC. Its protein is CASSGGLAGGPLQETQYF.

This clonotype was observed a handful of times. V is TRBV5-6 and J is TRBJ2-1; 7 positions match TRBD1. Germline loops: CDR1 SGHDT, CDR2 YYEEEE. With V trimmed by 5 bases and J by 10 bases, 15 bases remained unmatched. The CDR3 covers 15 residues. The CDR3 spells CASRSGQTYPGEQFF. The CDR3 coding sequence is TGTGCCAGCAGGTCGGGACAGACCTACCCAGGGGAGCAGTTCTTC.

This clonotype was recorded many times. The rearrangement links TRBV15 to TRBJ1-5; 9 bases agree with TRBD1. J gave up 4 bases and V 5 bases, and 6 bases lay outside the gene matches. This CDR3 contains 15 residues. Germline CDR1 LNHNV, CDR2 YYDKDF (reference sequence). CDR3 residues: CATSVGTGLNQPQHF. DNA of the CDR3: TGTGCCACCAGCGTAGGGACAGGGCTTAATCAGCCCCAGCATTTT. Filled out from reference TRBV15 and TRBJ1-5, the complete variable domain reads DAMVIQNPRYQVTQFGKPVTLSCSQTLNHNVMYWYQQKSSQAPKLLFHYYDKDFNNEADTPDNFQSRRPNTSFCFLDIRSPGLGDTAMYLCATSVGTGLNQPQHFGDGTRLSIL.

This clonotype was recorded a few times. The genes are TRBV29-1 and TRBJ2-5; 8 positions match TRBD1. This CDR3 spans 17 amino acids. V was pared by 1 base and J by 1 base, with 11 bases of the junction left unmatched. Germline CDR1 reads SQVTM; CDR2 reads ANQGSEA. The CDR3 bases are TGCAGCGTTGAAGTTGGGAGGACAGGGTACAGCCAAGAGACCCAGTACTTC. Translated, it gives CSVEVGRTGYSQETQYF.

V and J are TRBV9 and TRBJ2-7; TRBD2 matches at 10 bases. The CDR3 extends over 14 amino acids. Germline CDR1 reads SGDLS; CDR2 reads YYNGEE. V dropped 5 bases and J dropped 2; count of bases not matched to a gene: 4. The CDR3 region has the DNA TGTGCCAGCAGTCGTAGCGGGGGGCCCTACGAGCAGTACTTC. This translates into CASSRSGGPYEQYF.

Here the CDR3 reads CASSPSGWESSYEQYF. The CDR3 nucleotides read TGCGCCAGCAGCCCCTCGGGGTGGGAGAGCTCCTACGAGCAGTACTTC. The gene calls are TRBV4-1 and TRBJ2-7; perhaps TRBD2 as D (5 bases). CDR3 length: 16 residues. The germline CDR1 and CDR2 sequences are MGHRA and YSYEKL. Trimming removed 4 bases at V and 0 bases at J, with 16 bases between.

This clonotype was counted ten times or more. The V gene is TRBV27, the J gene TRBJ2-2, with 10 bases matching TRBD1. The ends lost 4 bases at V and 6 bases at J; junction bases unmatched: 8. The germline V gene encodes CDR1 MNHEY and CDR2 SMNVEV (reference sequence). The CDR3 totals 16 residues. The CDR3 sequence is CASSSHRDRGAGELFF. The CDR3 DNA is TGTGCCAGCAGTTCCCATCGGGACAGGGGAGCCGGGGAGCTGTTTTTT.

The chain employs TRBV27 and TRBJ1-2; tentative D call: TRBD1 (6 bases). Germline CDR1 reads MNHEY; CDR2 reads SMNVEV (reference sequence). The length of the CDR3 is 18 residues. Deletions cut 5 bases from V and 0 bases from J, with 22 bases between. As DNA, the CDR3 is TGTGCCAGCAGTCCCCGCCGGACAGTTCCTAGCACTAACTATGGCTACACCTTC. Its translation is CASSPRRTVPSTNYGYTF.

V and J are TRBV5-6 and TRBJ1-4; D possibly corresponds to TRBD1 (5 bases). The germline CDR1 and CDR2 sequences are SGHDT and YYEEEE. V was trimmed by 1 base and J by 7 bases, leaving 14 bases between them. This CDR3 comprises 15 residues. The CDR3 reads CASSLWGDEPEKLFF. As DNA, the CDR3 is TGTGCCAGCAGCTTGTGGGGGGACGAGCCTGAAAAACTGTTTTTT.

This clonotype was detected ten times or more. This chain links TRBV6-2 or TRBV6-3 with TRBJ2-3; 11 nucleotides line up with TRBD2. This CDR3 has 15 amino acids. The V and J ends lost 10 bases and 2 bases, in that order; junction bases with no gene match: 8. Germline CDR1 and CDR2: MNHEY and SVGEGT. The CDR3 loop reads CATYSGRGLTDTQYF. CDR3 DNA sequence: TGTGCCACCTATAGCGGGAGGGGCCTCACAGATACGCAGTATTTT.

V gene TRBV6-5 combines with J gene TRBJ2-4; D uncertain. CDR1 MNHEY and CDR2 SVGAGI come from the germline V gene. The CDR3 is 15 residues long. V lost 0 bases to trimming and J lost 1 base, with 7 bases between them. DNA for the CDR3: TGTGCCAGCAGTTACTCTAATGCTGCCAAAAACATTCAGTACTTC. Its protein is CASSYSNAAKNIQYF.

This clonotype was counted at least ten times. CDR3 loop: CASSLAGQGSYEQYF. The CDR3 DNA sequence: TGTGCCAGCAGCTTGGCGGGACAGGGGTCCTACGAGCAGTACTTC. The chain combines TRBV7-2 with TRBJ2-7; 10 bases are shared with TRBD1. There are 15 residues in the CDR3. V shed 3 bases, J shed 1 base, and the junction held 3 bases outside the gene matches. Germline CDR1 and CDR2: SGHTA and FQGNSA.

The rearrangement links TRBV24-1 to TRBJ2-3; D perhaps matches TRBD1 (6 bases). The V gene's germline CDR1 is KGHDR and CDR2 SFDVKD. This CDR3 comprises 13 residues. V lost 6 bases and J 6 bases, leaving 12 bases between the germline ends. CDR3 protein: CATSPGHLDTQYF. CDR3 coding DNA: TGTGCCACCAGTCCGGGACACTTGGATACGCAGTATTTT.

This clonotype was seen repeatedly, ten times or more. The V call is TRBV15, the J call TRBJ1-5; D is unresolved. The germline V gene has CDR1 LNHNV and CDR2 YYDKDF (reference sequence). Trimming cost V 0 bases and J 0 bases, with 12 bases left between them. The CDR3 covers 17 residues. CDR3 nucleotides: TGTGCCACCAGCAGAGATACCCCACCTTATAGCAATCAGCCCCAGCATTTT. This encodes CATSRDTPPYSNQPQHF. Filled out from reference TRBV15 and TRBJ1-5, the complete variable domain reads DAMVIQNPRYQVTQFGKPVTLSCSQTLNHNVMYWYQQKSSQAPKLLFHYYDKDFNNEADTPDNFQSRRPNTSFCFLDIRSPGLGDTAMYLCATSRDTPPYSNQPQHFGDGTRLSIL.

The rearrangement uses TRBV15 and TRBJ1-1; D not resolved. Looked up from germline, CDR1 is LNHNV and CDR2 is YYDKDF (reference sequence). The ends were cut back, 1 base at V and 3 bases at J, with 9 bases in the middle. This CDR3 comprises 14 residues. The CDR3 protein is CATSRAIGYTEAFF. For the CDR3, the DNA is TGTGCCACCAGCAGAGCAATTGGGTACACTGAAGCTTTCTTT.

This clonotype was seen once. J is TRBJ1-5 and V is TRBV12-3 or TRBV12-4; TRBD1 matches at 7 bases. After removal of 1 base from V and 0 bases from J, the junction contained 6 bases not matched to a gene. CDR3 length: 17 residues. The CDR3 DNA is TGTGCCAGCAGTTTAGGGGGGGGACAGCCTAGCAATCAGCCCCAGCATTTT. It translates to CASSLGGGQPSNQPQHF.

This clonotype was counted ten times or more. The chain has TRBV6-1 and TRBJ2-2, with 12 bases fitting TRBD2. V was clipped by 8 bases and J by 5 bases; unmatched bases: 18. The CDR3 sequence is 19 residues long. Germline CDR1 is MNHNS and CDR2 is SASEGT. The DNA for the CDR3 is TGTGCCAGCGCCCCTCTAGCGGGAGGGCCATTACCCAAAACCGGGGAGCTGTTTTTT. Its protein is CASAPLAGGPLPKTGELFF.

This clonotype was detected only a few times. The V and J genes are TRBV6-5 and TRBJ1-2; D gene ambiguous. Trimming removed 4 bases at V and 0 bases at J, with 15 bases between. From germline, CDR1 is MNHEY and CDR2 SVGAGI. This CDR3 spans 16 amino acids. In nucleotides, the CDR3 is TGTGCCAGCAGTTTACTCATATCCGATTCTAACTATGGCTACACCTTC. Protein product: CASSLLISDSNYGYTF.